This T cell receptor beta chain stems from a study of T cell responses to AZD1222 COVID-19 vaccine. Study-wide results and caveats: Spike was spanned by vaccine-associated CD4 TCRs, which were dominant at 160-218 and 743-854. A rise in Spike-specific TCR breadth and depth followed two AZD1222 doses. Unmutated variant regions reportedly attract nearly half of all spike-specific TCRs. Only a handful of AZD1222 recipients tested seropositive at baseline.

Some clones are missing from TCRdb's copy, which holds only in-frame ones; the method was immunoSEQ multiplex PCR. The table has approximately 100,000 clones, around nine tenths seen once. This clone was detected only a few times. Its target is not known. This sequence originates from an adult in good health. Source: peripheral blood, taken on day 0 of AZD1222 vaccination.

As DNA, the CDR3 is TGTGCCAGCAGCCATAACGATTTATCCGGGACAGATAGCAATCAGCCCCAGCATTTT. Its protein is CASSHNDLSGTDSNQPQHF. The chain couples TRBV6-2 or TRBV6-3 to TRBJ1-5; TRBD1 matches at 7 bases. The germline V gene has CDR1 MNHEY and CDR2 SVGEGT. V trimming: 6 bases; J trimming: 0 bases; junction bases outside the gene matches: 17. The length of the CDR3 is 19 residues.